One sample yielded the 8 T cell receptor beta chains listed below, sequenced in a study of OX40 agonist ivuxolimab in advanced cancers. Sequencing used immunoSEQ multiplex PCR; TCRdb keeps in-frame clones, though not all of them. The sample holds fewer than 85,000 clones; roughly 90% are singletons and the top ten take 0.5% to 0.65%. The sample in question was CD4+ or CD8+ T cells sorted from blood, obtained in a trial of the OX40 agonist ivuxolimab. Source of these receptors: an adult with an advanced solid tumor such as melanoma, head and neck, liver or kidney cancer.

This clone was counted a single time. The CDR3, as DNA: TGTGCCAGCAGCTTAATGACCGCAGATACGCAGTATTTT. Its protein product is CASSLMTADTQYF. V usage is TRBV7-3 and J usage is TRBJ2-3; D gene uncertain. The ends were cut back, 1 base at V and 4 bases at J, with 6 bases in the middle. The CDR3 runs 13 residues. The V gene's germline CDR1 is SGHTA and CDR2 FQGTGA.

This clone was counted a few times. The chain couples TRBV19 to TRBJ1-1; a weak D match, TRBD1 (6 bases). Deletions cut 6 bases from V and 10 bases from J, with 27 bases between. Germline CDR1 is LNHDA and CDR2 is SQIVND (reference sequence). CDR3 length: 16 residues. CDR3 in amino acids: CASSLGGNQPRRGAFF. The CDR3 nucleotides are TGTGCCAGTAGCCTAGGGGGGAATCAACCCAGAAGGGGAGCTTTCTTT.

The genes are TRBV11-3 and TRBJ2-2; unclear D gene. Germline lookup yields CDR1 SGHNT and CDR2 YENEEA. This CDR3 has 14 amino acids. The ends were cut back, 1 base at V and 0 bases at J, with 3 bases in the middle. CDR3 protein: CASSLGPNTGELFF. The CDR3 DNA sequence: TGTGCCAGCAGCTTAGGACCGAACACCGGGGAGCTGTTTTTT.

The CDR3 nucleotides are TGCGCCAGCAGCACCTATCCTCCGGGACTAGCGGGAGGAAGCACAGATACGCAGTATTTT. It translates to CASSTYPPGLAGGSTDTQYF. The rearrangement joins TRBV5-1 to TRBJ2-3; 15 bases are shared with TRBD2. The trim removed 4 bases at V and 0 bases at J, leaving 12 bases unmatched. The CDR3 covers 20 residues. Germline V gene lookup returns CDR1 SGHRS and CDR2 YFSETQ.

This sequence joins TRBV9 and TRBJ2-7, with 12 bases matching TRBD2. This CDR3 spans 17 amino acids. Germline V gene lookup returns CDR1 SGDLS and CDR2 YYNGEE. Trimming at V came to 0 bases and at J to 7 bases, leaving 11 bases not matched to a gene. CDR3 region: CASSVDPRLAGEGEQYF. Here the CDR3 DNA reads TGTGCCAGCAGCGTAGATCCTCGACTAGCGGGAGAGGGGGAGCAGTACTTC.

V and J are TRBV7-3 and TRBJ2-3; no clear D. Germline V gene lookup returns CDR1 SGHTA and CDR2 FQGTGA. CDR3 size: 17 residues. Trimming removed 2 bases from V and 1 base from J, with 16 bases in between. The CDR3 nucleotides read TGTGCCAGCAGCTTATCACCCTGGGGATACGGCACAGATACGCAGTATTTT. This sequence encodes CASSLSPWGYGTDTQYF.

V usage is TRBV6-5 and J usage is TRBJ1-3, with unresolved D. CDR3 length: 14 residues. CDR1 and CDR2 from the germline V gene are MNHEY and SVGAGI. V was cut by 0 bases and J by 0 bases, with 3 bases left in between. The CDR3 DNA sequence: TGTGCCAGCAGTTACTCTTCCTCTGGAAACACCATATATTTT. Its translation is CASSYSSSGNTIYF.

CDR3 in amino acids: CASSLGLAERTGELFF. The CDR3 coding sequence is TGTGCCAGCTCACTGGGACTAGCGGAGCGAACCGGGGAGCTGTTTTTT. The chain uses TRBV18 and TRBJ2-2; TRBD2 matches 11 bases. Germline CDR1 reads KGHSH; CDR2 reads LQKENI. V trimming: 4 bases; J trimming: 5 bases; junction bases outside the gene matches: 6. CDR3 length: 16 amino acids. The complete variable domain, with remaining parts taken from reference TRBV18 and TRBJ2-2, reads NAGVMQNPRHLVRRRGQEARLRCSPMKGHSHVYWYRQLPEEGLKFMVYLQKENIIDESGMPKERFSAEFPKEGPSILRIQQVVRGDSAAYFCASSLGLAERTGELFFGEGSRLTVL.